This TCR beta chain comes out of a study of CD8 T cells in ankylosing spondylitis. V was clipped by 0 bases and J by 1 base; unmatched bases: 6. This CDR3 region has 17 residues. The V gene's germline CDR1 is SGDLS and CDR2 YYNGEE. A few counts support this clonotype. The antigen remains undetermined. Broader study findings: Among TCR beta sequences, a motif of roughly 8 highly homologous variants appeared characteristic of ankylosing spondylitis blood. Disease-linked clones reportedly showed significant enrichment in matched ankylosing spondylitis synovial fluid. Some motif variants had been reported before (in reactive arthritis synovial fluid and blood).

Molecular-barcoded quantitative 5'-RACE produced these TCR beta libraries. TCRdb re-called the 5' RACE reads through MiXCR, storing one row per CDR3 protein. The sample has about 750,000 distinct CDR3 sequences, 15% to 20% seen once; the top ten hold approximately 18%. The specimen was blood, either unsorted or a sorted T cell fraction (not recorded which). This TCR was recovered from a male donor with ankylosing spondylitis. V gene TRBV9 combines with J gene TRBJ2-2; 7 bases agree with TRBD2. CDR3 DNA sequence: TGTGCCAGCAGCGTAGTAAGGGTAGCGGGGAACACCGGGGAGCTGTTTTTT. It codes for CASSVVRVAGNTGELFF.